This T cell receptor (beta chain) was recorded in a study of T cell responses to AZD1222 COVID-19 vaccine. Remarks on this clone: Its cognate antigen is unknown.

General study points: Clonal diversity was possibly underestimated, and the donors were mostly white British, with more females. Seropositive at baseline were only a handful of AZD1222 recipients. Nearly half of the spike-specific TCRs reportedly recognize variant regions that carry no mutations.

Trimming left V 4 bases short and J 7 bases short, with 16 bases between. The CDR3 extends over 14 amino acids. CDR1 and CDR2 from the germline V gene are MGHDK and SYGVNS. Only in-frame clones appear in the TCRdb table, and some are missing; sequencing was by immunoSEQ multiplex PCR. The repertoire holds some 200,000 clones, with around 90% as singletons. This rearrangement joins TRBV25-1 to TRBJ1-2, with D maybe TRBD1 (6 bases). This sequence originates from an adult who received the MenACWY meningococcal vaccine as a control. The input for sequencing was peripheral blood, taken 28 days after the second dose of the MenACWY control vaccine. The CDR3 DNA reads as TGTGCCAGCAGTGGCCTCGGGGGCGGTTCTGGCTACACCTTC. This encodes CASSGLGGGSGYTF.